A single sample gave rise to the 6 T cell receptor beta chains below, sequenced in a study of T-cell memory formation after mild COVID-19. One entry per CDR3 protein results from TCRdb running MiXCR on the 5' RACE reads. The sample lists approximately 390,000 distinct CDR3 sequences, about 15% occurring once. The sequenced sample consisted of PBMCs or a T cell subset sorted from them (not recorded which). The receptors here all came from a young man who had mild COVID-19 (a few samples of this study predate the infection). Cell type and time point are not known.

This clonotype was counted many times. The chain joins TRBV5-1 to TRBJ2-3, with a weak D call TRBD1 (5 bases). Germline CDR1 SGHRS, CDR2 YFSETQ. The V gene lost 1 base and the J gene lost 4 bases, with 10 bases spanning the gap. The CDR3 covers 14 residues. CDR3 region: CASSLFTGPDTQYF. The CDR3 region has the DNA TGCGCCAGCAGCTTGTTCACAGGCCCAGATACGCAGTATTTT.

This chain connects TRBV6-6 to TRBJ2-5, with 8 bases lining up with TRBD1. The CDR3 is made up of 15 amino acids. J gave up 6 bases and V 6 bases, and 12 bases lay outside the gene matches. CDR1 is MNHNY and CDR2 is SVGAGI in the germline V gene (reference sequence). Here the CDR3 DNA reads TGTGCCAGCAGATTCGACAGGGGTGGGAGAAAGACCCAGTACTTC. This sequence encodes CASRFDRGGRKTQYF.

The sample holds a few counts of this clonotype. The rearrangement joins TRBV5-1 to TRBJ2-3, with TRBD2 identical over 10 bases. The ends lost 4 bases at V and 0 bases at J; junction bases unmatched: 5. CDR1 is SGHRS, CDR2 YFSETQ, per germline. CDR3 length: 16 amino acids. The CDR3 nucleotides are TGCGCCAGCAGCAAGGTAGCGGGGGGCAGCACAGATACGCAGTATTTT. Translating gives CASSKVAGGSTDTQYF.

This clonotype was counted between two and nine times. The CDR3 DNA reads TGTGCCAGCAGCCGGGGGGGTACTAGCACAGATACGCAGTATTTT. This translates into CASSRGGTSTDTQYF. This chain joins TRBV7-3 and TRBJ2-3; 8 nucleotides align to TRBD2. From germline, CDR1 is SGHTA and CDR2 FQGTGA. The CDR3 runs 15 residues. Trimming removed 5 bases from V and 0 bases from J; junction bases left unmatched: 4.

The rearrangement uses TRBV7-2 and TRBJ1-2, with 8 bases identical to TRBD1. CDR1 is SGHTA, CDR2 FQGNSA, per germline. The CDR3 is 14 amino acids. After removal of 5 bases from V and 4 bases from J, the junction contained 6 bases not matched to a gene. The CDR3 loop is CASSLRQGSYGYTF. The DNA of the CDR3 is TGTGCCAGCAGCCTGCGACAGGGGTCCTATGGCTACACCTTC.

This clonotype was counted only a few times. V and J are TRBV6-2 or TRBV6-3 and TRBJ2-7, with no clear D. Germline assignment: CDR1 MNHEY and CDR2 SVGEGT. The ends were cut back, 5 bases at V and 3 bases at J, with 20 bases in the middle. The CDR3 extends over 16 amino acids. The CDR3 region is CASSPANPGPLYEQYV. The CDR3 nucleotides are TGTGCCAGCAGTCCAGCGAACCCGGGTCCTCTCTACGAGCAGTACGTC.